A single TCR beta chain is shown here with its context. Its specificity is not known. Per the study methods: Sequence data from immunoSEQ were junction-only and lacked quality scores; consequently, filtering differed. Using immunoSEQ multiplex PCR, the repertoire was profiled, and TCRdb retains in-frame clones only, with some absent. From that table come the V and J calls and clone size; the DNA was used to work out D and trimming. The table has some 790,000 clones, roughly 72% seen once. These data come from a study of shared clonotypes between healthy human individuals. This CDR3 is built from 16 residues. Deletions cut 2 bases from V and 1 base from J, with 14 bases between. Germline loops: CDR1 MDHEN, CDR2 SYDVKM. Study conclusions and caveats: Generally, naive subsets (rather than memory subsets) showed larger estimated richness. Enrolling few donors narrowed the genetic and exposure-history diversity that was represented.

The source of this sequence is a woman in her twenties or thirties in good health. The V and J genes are TRBV28 and TRBJ1-1; no reliable D call. Material for sequencing was memory CD4+ T cells sorted from blood. Subset denoted: CD45RA-negative fraction. CDR3 in amino acids: CASSLGPTQRNTEAFF. In DNA form, the CDR3 reads TGTGCCAGCAGTTTAGGACCCACTCAAAGGAACACTGAAGCTTTCTTT.